This T cell receptor beta chain was identified in a study of blood T cell repertoires in COVID-19. Clones were sequenced by immunoSEQ multiplex PCR, and TCRdb holds only the in-frame ones, with some missing. The top ten hold roughly a quarter of the sample, which has tens of thousands of clones, about 80% seen once. This CDR3 has 16 amino acids. The germline gives CDR1 LGHDT, CDR2 YNNKEL (reference sequence). V lost 0 bases and J lost 4; bases outside the gene matches: 4. The sequencing sample was made of peripheral blood. This sequence joins TRBV3-1 (or the pseudogene TRBV3-2) and TRBJ2-3; 10 nucleotides align to TRBD2. The TCR comes from a human donor in a cohort sampled during active COVID-19. The CDR3 region is CASSQDLSGGADTQYF. CDR3 bases: TGTGCCAGCAGCCAAGATTTAAGCGGGGGGGCAGATACGCAGTATTTT.